This T cell receptor beta chain was found in a study of T cell responses to AZD1222 COVID-19 vaccine. Study results and limitations: Across spike, vaccine-associated CD4 TCRs were found, dominant at 160-218 and 743-854.

Only in-frame clones appear in the TCRdb table, and some are missing; sequencing was by immunoSEQ multiplex PCR. The sample includes 150,000 to 200,000 clones, 90% of them seen just once. As regards this clone: Its antigen is not identified.

Analyses pooled second doses at about 4 or about 12 weeks. CDR1 and CDR2 from the germline V gene are SGHNT and YYREEE (reference sequence). The CDR3 sequence is 13 residues long. Losses at the gene ends were 3 bases for V and 3 bases for J; bases not matched to a gene: 3. The receptor was isolated from an adult who received the AZD1222 COVID-19 vaccine. V is TRBV5-4 and J is TRBJ2-7; 7 bases are shared with TRBD1. The sequencing here drew on peripheral blood, taken 28 days after the second AZD1222 dose. The CDR3 DNA reads TGTGCCAGCAGCTCGGGACAGAACTACGAGCAGTACTTC. Translation gives CASSSGQNYEQYF. The whole variable domain, filled in from reference TRBV5-4 and TRBJ2-7, reads ETGVTQSPTHLIKTRGQQVTLRCSSQSGHNTVSWYQQALGQGPQFIFQYYREEENGRGNFPPRFSGLQFPNYSSELNVNALELDDSALYLCASSSGQNYEQYFGPGTRLTVT.